The clone carrying this TCR beta chain occurred many times. Methods used by the authors: For papillary thyroid cancer, a distant-metastasis classifier was constructed from CDR3 differences observed across clinicopathological groups. With MiXCR, TCRdb called clones anew from the PCR reads. What appears here as the V and J calls and clone size reflects TCRdb's work, not the paper's. The sample records tens of thousands of clones, around a quarter being singletons. Thyroid surgery took place with no prior treatment in any patient. The data belong to a study of metastatic and nonmetastatic thyroid tumors. CDR3 length: 14 residues. V lost 3 bases to trimming and J lost 7 bases; unmatched junction nucleotides: 9. Germline CDR1 reads SGHNT; CDR2 reads YYREEE (reference sequence).

The sequence came from a female donor with papillary thyroid cancer or a benign thyroid nodule (not recorded which). Some clones in this sample may be carry-over from other donors' samples. The chain is built from TRBV5-4 and TRBJ2-7, with 8 bases aligning to TRBD2. The specimen sequenced was blood. Here the CDR3 reads CASSSADSGGEQYF. The CDR3 coding sequence is TGTGCCAGCAGCTCGGCCGACAGCGGGGGAGAGCAGTACTTC.